The present T cell receptor beta chain was sequenced within a study of CD8 T cells in Susac syndrome. RNA totalling roughly 0.5 to 1 ug underwent reverse transcription with random hexamers. TCRdb reprocessed the immunoSEQ multiplex PCR reads with MiXCR, giving one entry per CDR3 protein. There are 100,000 to 150,000 distinct CDR3 sequences in the sample; around 94% occur only once, and approximately 0.13% lies in the top ten. The CDR3 runs 14 residues. Germline assignment: CDR1 MNHNY and CDR2 SVGAGI (reference sequence). Unmatched junction bases numbered 8, after V lost 9 bases and J lost 2 bases. Sequences were obtained from CD4+ T cells from PBMCs. The TCR sequence derives from a human donor with multiple sclerosis. The genes are TRBV6-6 and TRBJ1-1; 8 bases agree with TRBD1. The CDR3 spells CASGGQGANTEAFF. CDR3 bases: TGTGCCAGTGGAGGGCAGGGGGCTAACACTGAAGCTTTCTTT.